Listed below are T cell receptor beta chains from one sample, sequenced in a study of blood T cell repertoires in COVID-19. Profiled with immunoSEQ multiplex PCR; TCRdb holds only in-frame clones, not every one. There are about 150,000 clones in the sample; 80% to 90% occur only once, and 13% lies in the top ten. The specimen sequenced was peripheral blood. Every receptor here comes from a man younger than 35 with COVID-19, enrolled during active disease. Both conserved end residues are part of each CDR3. The D gene is left open where the match is weak. For some rows the clone size is stated as once, few or many, or as a class when expanded; others skip it.

TRBJ2-2 | TRBD1 | . | TRBV15 | TGTGCCACCGGGGGACAGACGAACACCGGGGAGCTGTTTTTT | CATGGQTNTGELFF
TRBJ2-1 | . | . | TRBV14 | TGTGCCAGCAGCCAAAGGAGTATTGAGCAGTTCTTC | CASSQRSIEQFF
TRBJ2-7 | . | . | TRBV5-1 | TGCGCCAGCAGCTTGGGCGAACTAGGGGGCTACGAGCAGTACTTC | CASSLGELGGYEQYF
TRBJ2-2 | . | . | TRBV3-1/TRBV3-2 | TGTGCCAGCAGCCAAAATCAGGGAAAGAAAGACGGGGAGCTGTTTTTT | CASSQNQGKKDGELFF
TRBJ2-2 | . | . | TRBV30 | TGTGCCTGGAGGACAGAAATAAACACCGGGGAGCTGTTTTTT | CAWRTEINTGELFF
TRBJ2-7 | . | . | TRBV27 | TGTGCCAGCAGGAACGGGGGAGGCTCCTACGAGCAGTACTTC | CASRNGGGSYEQYF
TRBJ2-7 | . | . | TRBV5-1 | TGCGCCAGCAGCTGGGGCGGCAGCTCCTACGAGCAGTACTTC | CASSWGGSSYEQYF
TRBJ2-2 | . | . | TRBV27 | TGTGCCAGCAGTCCCTGGACAGAGAACACCGGGGAGCTGTTTTTT | CASSPWTENTGELFF
TRBJ2-1 | TRBD2 | . | TRBV5-1 | TGCGCCAGCAGCTTGACGGGACTAGGGATCGGGGTCGATGAGCAGTTCTTC | CASSLTGLGIGVDEQFF
TRBJ1-1 | . | . | TRBV28 | TGTGCCAGCAGTTTATTATGGGGGCGCAACACTGAAGCTTTCTTT | CASSLLWGRNTEAFF
TRBJ2-1 | . | . | TRBV12-3/TRBV12-4 | TGTGCCAGCAGTTTAGCGCCTGGACAAAAGTTCTTC | CASSLAPGQKFF
TRBJ1-5 | . | . | TRBV19 | TGTGCCAGTAGTGTTCAGTATAGCAATCAGCCCCAGCATTTT | CASSVQYSNQPQHF
TRBJ2-2 | TRBD1 | . | TRBV28 | TGTGCCAGCAGTTTCTACGGGACAGGGGACACCGGGGAGCTGTTTTTT | CASSFYGTGDTGELFF
TRBJ2-7 | TRBD1 | few | TRBV6-2/TRBV6-3 | TGTGCCAGCAGTTACCCGGGGTCGACGACAGGGGTATACTTC | CASSYPGSTTGVYF
TRBJ2-1 | . | once | TRBV11-2 | TGTGCCAGCAGCTTAGGTGACAGAGTACTAAACTACAATGAGCAGTTCTTC | CASSLGDRVLNYNEQFF
TRBJ2-2 | . | . | TRBV11-3 | TGTGCCAGCAGCTCTACGGGAGCCGGTCCGAGCACCGGGGAGCTGTTTTTT | CASSSTGAGPSTGELFF
TRBJ2-7 | TRBD2 | . | TRBV9 | TGTGCCAGCAGCGTAGGCGGGAGGGGGTACGAGCAGTACTTC | CASSVGGRGYEQYF
TRBJ2-5 | . | . | TRBV5-6 | TGTGCCAGCAGTTCCCCAACAGGTCCGCAAGAGACCCAGTACTTC | CASSSPTGPQETQYF
TRBJ2-3 | TRBD2 | . | TRBV9 | TGTGCCAGCTCCCAGGCGGGAGGCACAGATACGCAGTATTTT | CASSQAGGTDTQYF
TRBJ1-6 | TRBD1 | . | TRBV7-9 | TGTGCCAGCAGACCCGGGACAGGGGAGTCACCCCTCCACTTT | CASRPGTGESPLHF
TRBJ2-3 | TRBD2 | . | TRBV4-3 | TGCGCCAGCAGCCAAGCCGGACTAGCGGGAGATACGCAGTATTTT | CASSQAGLAGDTQYF
TRBJ2-3 | TRBD2 | . | TRBV19 | TGTGCCAGTAGTACGGGGGGGAGATCGGATACGCAGTATTTT | CASSTGGRSDTQYF
TRBJ2-7 | TRBD1 | once | TRBV27 | TGTGCCAGCAGCCTCGGACAGGGGGGGCTAGACGAGCAGTACTTC | CASSLGQGGLDEQYF
TRBJ1-6 | . | . | TRBV12-5 | TGTGCTAGGTCCGGTTCACCCCTCCACTTT | CARSGSPLHF
TRBJ2-7 | . | once | TRBV15 | TGTGCCACCAGCAGAGATCAGGGTTCCTACGAGCAGTACTTC | CATSRDQGSYEQYF
TRBJ2-1 | TRBD1 | . | TRBV5-5 | TGTGCCAGCAGCTCGGGGACAGGGTTCTACAATGAGCAGTTCTTC | CASSSGTGFYNEQFF
TRBJ2-1 | . | . | TRBV5-8 | TGTGCCAGCAGCTTCGGACTGCAGTCCTACAATGAGCAGTTCTTC | CASSFGLQSYNEQFF
TRBJ2-6 | . | . | TRBV6-5 | TGTGCCAGCAGTTACGGACTCTCTGGGGCCAACGTCCTGACTTTC | CASSYGLSGANVLTF
TRBJ1-1 | . | . | TRBV27 | TGTGCCAGCAGTTTAGCGGAGAGCACTGAAGCTTTCTTT | CASSLAESTEAFF
TRBJ2-3 | . | . | TRBV5-6 | TGTGCCAGCAGCTTGGAAGGGGTTCGTCGCACAGATACGCAGTATTTT | CASSLEGVRRTDTQYF
TRBJ1-5 | . | . | TRBV21-1 | TGTGCCAGCAGCTCACGGACAGGGGCCATCAGGCCCCAGCATTTT | CASSSRTGAIRPQHF
TRBJ2-3 | TRBD2 | . | TRBV30 | TGTGCCTGGAGTCTAGCGGGAGGGCCGGGGACAGATACGCAGTATTTT | CAWSLAGGPGTDTQYF
TRBJ2-1 | TRBD2 | . | TRBV6-4 | TGTGCCAGCAGTGAAGAGGCGGGGGTCTACAATGAGCAGTTCTTC | CASSEEAGVYNEQFF
TRBJ1-6 | . | . | TRBV28 | TGTGCCAGCAGACCTGACCTGGGGGGGACCTATAATTCACCCCTCCACTTT | CASRPDLGGTYNSPLHF
TRBJ2-2 | . | . | TRBV7-3 | TGTGCCAGCAGCTTCCATCACGGGAGTGGTACCGGGGAGCTGTTTTTT | CASSFHHGSGTGELFF